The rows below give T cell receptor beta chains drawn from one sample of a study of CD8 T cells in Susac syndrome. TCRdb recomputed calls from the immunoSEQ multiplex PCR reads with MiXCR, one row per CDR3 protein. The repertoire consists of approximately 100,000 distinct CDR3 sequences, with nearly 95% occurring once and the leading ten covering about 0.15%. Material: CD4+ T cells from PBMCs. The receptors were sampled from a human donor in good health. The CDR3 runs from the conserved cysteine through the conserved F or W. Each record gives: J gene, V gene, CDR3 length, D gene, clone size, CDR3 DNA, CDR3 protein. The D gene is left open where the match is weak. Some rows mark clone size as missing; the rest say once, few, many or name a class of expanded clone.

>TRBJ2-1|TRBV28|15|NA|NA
TGTGCCAGCAGTCAACAGGGTACGCCCTACAATGAGCAGTTCTTC
CASSQQGTPYNEQFF
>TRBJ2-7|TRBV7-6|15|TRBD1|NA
TGTGCCAGCAGCTCAGGGACCGGACAGGGGGCCGAGCAGTACTTC
CASSSGTGQGAEQYF
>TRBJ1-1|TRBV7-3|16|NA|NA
TGTGCCAGCAGCCTACACACCATCCCGGGGAACACTGAAGCTTTCTTT
CASSLHTIPGNTEAFF
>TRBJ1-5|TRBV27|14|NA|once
TGTGCCAGCAGTTTAACGGGGGTCAGGCAGCCCCAGCATTTT
CASSLTGVRQPQHF
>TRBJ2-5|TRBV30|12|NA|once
TGTGCCTGGTCTCCCAGGGAGGAGACCCAGTACTTC
CAWSPREETQYF
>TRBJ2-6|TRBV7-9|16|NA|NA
TGTGCCGGGGGGGACAGACCTTCGTCTGGGACCAACGTCCTGACTTTC
CAGGDRPSSGTNVLTF
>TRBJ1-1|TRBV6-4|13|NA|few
TGTGCCAGCAGTGCCGAGTGGAACACTGAAGCTTTCTTT
CASSAEWNTEAFF
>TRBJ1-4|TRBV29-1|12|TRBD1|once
TGCAGCGTCCTGGACAGGGGGGAAAAACTGTTTTTT
CSVLDRGEKLFF
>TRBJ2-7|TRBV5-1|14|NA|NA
TGCGCCAGCAGCTTGGGCACATCTTCTTACGAGCAGTACTTC
CASSLGTSSYEQYF
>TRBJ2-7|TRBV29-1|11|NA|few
TGCAGCGTTGAAGATCCCTACGAGCAGTACTTC
CSVEDPYEQYF
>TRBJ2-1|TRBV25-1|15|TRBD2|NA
TGTGCCAGCAGCTTTACTAGCGGGAGAGTCAATGAGCAGTTCTTC
CASSFTSGRVNEQFF
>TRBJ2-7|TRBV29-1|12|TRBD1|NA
TGCAGCGTGGGACAGGGGACCTACGAGCAGTACTTC
CSVGQGTYEQYF
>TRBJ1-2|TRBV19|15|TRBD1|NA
TGTGCCAGTGGCGCCCGGGACAGGGCCTTCTATGGCTACACCTTC
CASGARDRAFYGYTF
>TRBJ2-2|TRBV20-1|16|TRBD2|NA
TGCAGTGCTAGAGGTCGGGGGGGAGCGAACACCGGGGAGCTGTTTTTT
CSARGRGGANTGELFF
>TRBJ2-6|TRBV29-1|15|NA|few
TGCAGCGCCACTCTTGATGCGACTGGGGCCAACGTCCTGACTTTC
CSATLDATGANVLTF
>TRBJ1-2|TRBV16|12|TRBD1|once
TGTGCCAGCATAAGGAGGACAGGCGGCTACACCTTC
CASIRRTGGYTF
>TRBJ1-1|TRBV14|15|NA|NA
TGTGCCAGCAGCCCCCGAAGTGGGCAGCTGGGAAAAGCTTTCTTT
CASSPRSGQLGKAFF
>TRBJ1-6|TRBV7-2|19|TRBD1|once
TGTGCCAGCAGCTTAGCAGGCCGGACAGGGGGAAGAATCAATTCACCCCTCCACTTT
CASSLAGRTGGRINSPLHF
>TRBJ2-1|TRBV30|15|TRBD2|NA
TGTGCCTGGAGTGAATGGACTAGCGGCTACAATGAGCAGTTCTTC
CAWSEWTSGYNEQFF
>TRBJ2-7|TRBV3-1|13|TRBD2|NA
TGTGCCAGCAGTCCGACTAGCGTGGGAGAGCAGTACTTC
CASSPTSVGEQYF
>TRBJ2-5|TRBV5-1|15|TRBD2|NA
TGCGCCAGCAGCTTTAGCGGGCCGTACCAAGAGACCCAGTACTTC
CASSFSGPYQETQYF
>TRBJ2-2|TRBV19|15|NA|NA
TGTGCCAGTAGTATAGCGTCAGGGAACACCGGGGAGCTGTTTTTT
CASSIASGNTGELFF
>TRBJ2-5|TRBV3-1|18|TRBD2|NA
TGTGCCAGCAGCCAAGACCTCTTAAGGCGGGAGGGCCAAGAGACCCAGTACTTC
CASSQDLLRREGQETQYF
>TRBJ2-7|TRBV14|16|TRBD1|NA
TGTGCCAGCAGCCAAGTTGGACAGGCCCTTTCCAACGAGCAGTACTTC
CASSQVGQALSNEQYF
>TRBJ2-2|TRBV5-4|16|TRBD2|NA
TGTGCCAGCAGCTTGGTTGGGCGGGGGGGCGTCGGGGAGCTGTTTTTT
CASSLVGRGGVGELFF
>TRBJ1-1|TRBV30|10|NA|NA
TGTGCCTGGGAGAACACTGAAGCTTTCTTT
CAWENTEAFF
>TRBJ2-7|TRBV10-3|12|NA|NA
TGTGCCATCAGTGAGCTCCTCTACGAGCAGTACTTC
CAISELLYEQYF
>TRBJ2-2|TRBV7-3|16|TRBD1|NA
TGTGCCAGCAGCTCCCCGACAGGGGGCGCAACCGGGGAGCTGTTTTTT
CASSSPTGGATGELFF
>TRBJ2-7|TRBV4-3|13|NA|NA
TGCGCCAGCAGCCAAGGGGGGTACTACGAGCAGTACTTC
CASSQGGYYEQYF
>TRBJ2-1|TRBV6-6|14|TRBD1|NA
TGTGCCAGCAAAGACAGGGCTTCCTACAATGAGCAGTTCTTC
CASKDRASYNEQFF
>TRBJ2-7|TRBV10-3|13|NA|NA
TGTGCCATCATAAGGCCGTTCCCCTACGAGCAGTACTTC
CAIIRPFPYEQYF
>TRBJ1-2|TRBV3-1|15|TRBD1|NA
TGTGCCAGCAGCCCCCGGGGACAGCCATCGATTGGCTACACCTTC
CASSPRGQPSIGYTF
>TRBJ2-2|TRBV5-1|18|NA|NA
TGCGCCAGCAGCTTGGCTTTACAGGGCACCCGGCGGACCGGGGAGCTGTTTTTT
CASSLALQGTRRTGELFF
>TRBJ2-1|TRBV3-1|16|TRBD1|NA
TGTGCCAGCAGCCAAGATCTGACAGGGGAGGTATCCTTGCAGTTCTTC
CASSQDLTGEVSLQFF
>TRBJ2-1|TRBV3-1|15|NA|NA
TGTGCCAGCAGCCAAGGAGGGAACTCCTACAATGAGCAGTTCTTC
CASSQGGNSYNEQFF
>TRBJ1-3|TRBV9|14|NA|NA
TGTGCCAGCAGTCCCGGGTCGACGGGAAACACCATATATTTT
CASSPGSTGNTIYF
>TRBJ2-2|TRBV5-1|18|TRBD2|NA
TGCGCCAGCACCTCAGGACTAGCGGGAGGTACGAACACCGGGGAGCTGTTTTTT
CASTSGLAGGTNTGELFF
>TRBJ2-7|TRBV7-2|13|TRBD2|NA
TGTGCCAGCAGCGCTTCGGGGGGTTACGAGCAGTACTTC
CASSASGGYEQYF
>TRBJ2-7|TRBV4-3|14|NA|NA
TGCGCCAGCAGCCAAGATCTAACAGATTACGAGCAGTACTTC
CASSQDLTDYEQYF
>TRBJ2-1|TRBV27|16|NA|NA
TGTGCCAGCAGTTTTTCCGGGACCGTCGACTACAATGAGCAGTTCTTC
CASSFSGTVDYNEQFF
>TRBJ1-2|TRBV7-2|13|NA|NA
TGTGCCAGCAGCTTGGGAGGGTCTGGTGGCTACACCTTC
CASSLGGSGGYTF
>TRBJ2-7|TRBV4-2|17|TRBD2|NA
TGTGCCAGCAGCCAGGGACTAGCGGGAGCAGCCTCCTACGAGCAGTACTTC
CASSQGLAGAASYEQYF
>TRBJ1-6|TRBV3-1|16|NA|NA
TGTGCCAGCAGCCGCCGACTCGGGTCCGATAATTCACCCCTCCACTTT
CASSRRLGSDNSPLHF
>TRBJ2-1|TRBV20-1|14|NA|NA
TGCAGTGCCCCGGACGCTGGGGGTGGGAATGAGCAGTTCTTC
CSAPDAGGGNEQFF
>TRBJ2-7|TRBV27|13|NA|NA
TGTGCCAGCAGTTTGAGTAACGGGTACGAGCAGTACTTC
CASSLSNGYEQYF
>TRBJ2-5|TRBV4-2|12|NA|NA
TGTGCCAGCAGCCAGGACCAAGAGACCCAGTACTTC
CASSQDQETQYF
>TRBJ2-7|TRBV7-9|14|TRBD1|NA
TGTGCCAGCAGCCCACAGGGGTTACCCTACGAGCAGTACTTC
CASSPQGLPYEQYF
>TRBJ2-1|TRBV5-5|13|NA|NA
TGTGCCAGCAGCGAACACAGGGACAATGAGCAGTTCTTC
CASSEHRDNEQFF
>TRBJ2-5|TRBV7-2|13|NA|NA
TGTGCCAGCACCCCGGGCGGCGGGGAGACCCAGTACTTC
CASTPGGGETQYF
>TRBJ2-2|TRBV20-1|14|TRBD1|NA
TGCAGTGCTAGGGACAGGCCTGGGGCCGGGGAGCTGTTTTTT
CSARDRPGAGELFF
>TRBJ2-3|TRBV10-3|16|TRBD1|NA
TGTGCCATCCAATGGGGGACAGGCCATCCCACAGATACGCAGTATTTT
CAIQWGTGHPTDTQYF